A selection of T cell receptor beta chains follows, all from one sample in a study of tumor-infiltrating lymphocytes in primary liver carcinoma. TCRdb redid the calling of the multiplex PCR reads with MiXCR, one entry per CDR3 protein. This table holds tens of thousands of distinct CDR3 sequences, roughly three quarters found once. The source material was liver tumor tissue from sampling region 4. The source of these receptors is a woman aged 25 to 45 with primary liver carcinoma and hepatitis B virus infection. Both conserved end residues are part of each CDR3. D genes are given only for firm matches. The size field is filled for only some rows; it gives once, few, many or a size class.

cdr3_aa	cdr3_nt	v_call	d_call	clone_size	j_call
CDSGQDWGMVNGYTF	TGCGACAGCGGCCAAGATTGGGGCATGGTGAATGGCTACACCTTC	TRBV4-3	-	-	TRBJ1-2
CARARDRVNAAFF	TGTGCCCGCGCTAGGGACAGGGTTAATGCAGCTTTCTTT	TRBV28	TRBD1	-	TRBJ1-1
CASSSPGSWDAQHF	TGTGCAAGCAGCTCCCCGGGGAGCTGGGATGCCCAGCACTTC	TRBV11-2	-	once	TRBJ2-5
CASSLYPGGEQFF	TGTGCCAGCAGTTTGTACCCCGGCGGTGAGCAGTTCTTC	TRBV6-6	-	-	TRBJ2-1
CASSQDWGRVYGCTF	TGCGCCAGCAGCCAAGATTGGGGCAGGGTGTATGGATGCACCTTC	TRBV4-3	-	-	TRBJ1-2
CASASGTASIDTQYF	TGTGCCAGCGCTAGCGGGACGGCGAGCATAGATACGCAGTATTTT	TRBV2	TRBD2	-	TRBJ2-3
CDSSAELEIYGRTF	TGCGACAGCAGCGCTGAGTTGGAGATCTATGGCCGCACCTTC	TRBV4-3	-	-	TRBJ1-2
CVSSSGRGHIMSSYEQYF	TGTGTCAGCAGCTCGGGTCGCGGTCATATTATGAGCTCCTACGAGCAGTACTTC	TRBV7-8	-	-	TRBJ2-7
CASSFLRPGLAGDGGTQHF	TGTGCCAGCAGCTTCTTAAGGCCGGGACTAGCTGGTGACGGCGGGACCCAGCACTTC	TRBV12-3/TRBV12-4	TRBD2	-	TRBJ2-5
CASSFDKNTQYF	TGTGCAAGCAGTTTCGATAAAAACACTCAGTACTTC	TRBV28	-	-	TRBJ2-4
CASLSGTSGLEQFF	TGTGCCAGCCTGTCCGGGACTAGCGGACTTGAGCAGTTCTTC	TRBV12-3/TRBV12-4	TRBD2	-	TRBJ2-1
CANSLGVSCSYEQHF	TGTGCCAACAGCTTAGGAGTTAGCTGTTCCTACGAGCAGCACTTC	TRBV11-2	-	-	TRBJ2-7
CASSQGWGQGVPLAKNIQYF	TGTGCCAGCAGCCAAGGTTGGGGACAAGGTGTTCCTCTAGCCAAAAACATTCAGTACTTC	TRBV4-2	-	few	TRBJ2-4
CASCFLIGEQFF	TGCGCCAGCTGCTTTCTTATTGGTGAGCAGTTCTTC	TRBV11-2	-	-	TRBJ2-1
CASSLVALGAPLHF	TGTGCCAGCAGTTTGGTAGCATTGGGAGCACCCCTCCACTTT	TRBV5-6	-	-	TRBJ1-6
CVSRLPGLFTDTQYF	TGTGTCAGCAGACTACCGGGACTGTTCACAGATACACAGTATTTT	TRBV11-2	-	-	TRBJ2-3
CASNETLLGGAANSGELFF	TGTGCCAGCAATGAAACCCTTCTCGGGGGCGCCGCGAACTCCGGGGAGCTGTTTTTT	TRBV6-1	-	-	TRBJ2-2
CSVWTGSTEAFF	TGCAGTGTCTGGACAGGGAGCACTGAAGCTTTCTTT	TRBV29-1	TRBD1	-	TRBJ1-1
CALQGASSPYTGELLF	TGTGCCCTTCAGGGCGCTTCGTCACCATACACCGGGGAGCTGCTTTTT	TRBV25-1	-	-	TRBJ2-2
CCIAQGDTEAFF	TGCTGCATTGCCCAGGGGGACACTGAAGCTTTCTTT	TRBV29-1	TRBD1	-	TRBJ1-1
CASSLVVTGGKSQHF	TGTGCCAGCAGCTTAGTTGTGACAGGGGGCAAGTCCCAGCATTTT	TRBV7-8	TRBD1	-	TRBJ1-5
CASSPLPPTGELFF	TGTGCCAGCAGCCCCTTACCACCCACCGGGGAGCTGTTTTTT	TRBV6-5	-	medium-sized	TRBJ2-2
CASSVDRGYTEAFF	TGTGCCAGCAGTGTTGACAGGGGGTACACTGAAGCTTTCTTT	TRBV6-1	TRBD1	medium-sized	TRBJ1-1
CANSQESSYNSPLHF	TGCGCCAATAGCCAAGAGAGTTCCTATAATTCACCCCTCCACTTT	TRBV4-3	-	-	TRBJ1-6
CASSPRTGFTGELYF	TGTGCCAGCAGTCCGCGGACGGGGTTCACCGGGGAGCTATATTTT	TRBV6-5	-	-	TRBJ2-2
CTSSARGRGHKRWSNTEAFF	TGCACCAGCAGCGCTCGGGGCAGGGGGCACAAGAGGTGGAGTAACACTGAAGCTTTCTTT	TRBV11-2	TRBD1	once	TRBJ1-1
CASSAESAQGHKGAFF	TGTGCCAGTAGTGCCGAGTCTGCACAGGGGCACAAGGGAGCTTTCTTT	TRBV19	TRBD1	many	TRBJ1-1
CASSRARQGKGDTQYF	TGTGCCAGCAGCCGGGCGCGACAGGGAAAAGGAGATACGCAGTATTTT	TRBV11-2	TRBD1	-	TRBJ2-3
CACSPRTGFTGELVF	TGTGCTTGCAGTCCGCGGACAGGGTTCACCGGGGAGCTGGTTTTT	TRBV6-5	TRBD1	once	TRBJ2-2
CVSSLGGQGFFKDTQYF	TGTGTCAGCAGCTTAGGGGGACAGGGATTTTTCAAAGATACACAGTATTTC	TRBV11-2	TRBD1	few	TRBJ2-3
CATCQDRERLVF	TGTGCCACCTGCCAAGATAGGGAAAGACTGGTTTTT	TRBV4-2	-	-	TRBJ1-4
CASSHVGTFSGTSGRQNIQYF	TGTGCCAGCAGCCATGTCGGGACATTTTCTGGGACTAGCGGGAGACAAAACATTCAGTACTTC	TRBV11-2	TRBD2	-	TRBJ2-4
CASNTYTGSGETHYF	TGTGCCAGCAACACCTACACCGGGAGCGGAGAGACCCACTACTTC	TRBV12-3/TRBV12-4	-	-	TRBJ2-5
CATSDLRSEQLF	TGTGCCACTAGTGATTTGCGAAGTGAGCAGCTCTTC	TRBV24-1	-	-	TRBJ2-1
CSVVHWGGAYTF	TGCAGTGTTGTCCATTGGGGTGGCGCCTATACCTTC	TRBV29-1	-	-	TRBJ1-2
CAGRRGRGYGYTF	TGTGCTGGCAGAAGGGGGCGGGGCTATGGCTACACCTTC	TRBV6-5	TRBD1	-	TRBJ1-2
CTISESATSQETQYF	TGTACCATCAGTGAGTCGGCCACCAGTCAAGAGACCCAGTACTTC	TRBV10-3	-	-	TRBJ2-5
CASSLWTHSYEQYF	TGTGCCAGCAGCCTTTGGACTCATTCCTACGAGCAGTACTTC	TRBV4-2	-	-	TRBJ2-7
CVSSLVNSRHSPIHF	TGTGTCAGCAGCTTAGTGAACAGCCGGCATTCACCCATCCACTTT	TRBV7-9	-	-	TRBJ1-6
CASNFGRCIYTQYF	TGTGCCAGCAATTTTGGTCGTTGCATATATACGCAGTATTTT	TRBV12-3/TRBV12-4	-	-	TRBJ2-3
CTSSFGHGYTDAFF	TGTACCAGCAGCTTCGGGCACGGCTACACTGACGCTTTCTTT	TRBV11-1	-	-	TRBJ1-1
CANSQDWDYAYNKQYF	TGCGCCAACAGCCAAGATTGGGACTACGCCTACAATAAGCAGTACTTC	TRBV4-3	TRBD2	-	TRBJ2-7
CISSLEAGVAYNEQFF	TGTATCAGCAGCTTAGAAGCGGGAGTGGCCTACAATGAGCAGTTCTTC	TRBV7-2	TRBD2	-	TRBJ2-1
CGNSFLNSEQFF	TGTGGCAACAGCTTTCTTAATAGTGAGCAGTTCTTC	TRBV11-2	-	-	TRBJ2-1
CASSVRDEQYF	TGTGCCAGCAGTGTCAGGGACGAGCAGTACTTC	TRBV12-3/TRBV12-4	-	few	TRBJ2-7
CSAARDTSKGQFF	TGCAGCGCCGCCCGGGATACTTCGAAAGGGCAGTTCTTC	TRBV29-1	-	-	TRBJ2-1
CASIPWNTYEQYF	TGTGCCAGTATCCCCTGGAACACCTACGAGCAGTACTTC	TRBV11-2	-	-	TRBJ2-7
CAISPTATQDERFF	TGTGCCATCAGTCCCACGGCGACCCAGGATGAGCGCTTCTTC	TRBV10-3	-	once	TRBJ2-1
CANSAELEIHGYTF	TGCGCCAACAGCGCTGAGTTGGAGATCCATGGCTATACCTTC	TRBV4-3	-	-	TRBJ1-2
CASSVTGISYEQYF	TGTGCCAGCAGTGTGACAGGGATCTCCTACGAGCAGTACTTC	TRBV6-2/TRBV6-3	TRBD1	medium-sized	TRBJ2-7
CTSGQVVSVRSSYNEQFF	TGTACCAGCGGCCAAGTAGTGAGCGTCCGTAGCTCCTACAATGAGCAGTTCTTC	TRBV4-2	-	-	TRBJ2-1
CAINPKATRDEQFF	TGTGCCATAAATCCCAAGGCGACCCGGGATGAGCAGTTCTTC	TRBV10-3	-	once	TRBJ2-1
CASSPGNTHELYF	TGTGCCAGTAGCCCCGGGAACACCCACGAGCTGTACTTC	TRBV11-2	-	-	TRBJ2-7